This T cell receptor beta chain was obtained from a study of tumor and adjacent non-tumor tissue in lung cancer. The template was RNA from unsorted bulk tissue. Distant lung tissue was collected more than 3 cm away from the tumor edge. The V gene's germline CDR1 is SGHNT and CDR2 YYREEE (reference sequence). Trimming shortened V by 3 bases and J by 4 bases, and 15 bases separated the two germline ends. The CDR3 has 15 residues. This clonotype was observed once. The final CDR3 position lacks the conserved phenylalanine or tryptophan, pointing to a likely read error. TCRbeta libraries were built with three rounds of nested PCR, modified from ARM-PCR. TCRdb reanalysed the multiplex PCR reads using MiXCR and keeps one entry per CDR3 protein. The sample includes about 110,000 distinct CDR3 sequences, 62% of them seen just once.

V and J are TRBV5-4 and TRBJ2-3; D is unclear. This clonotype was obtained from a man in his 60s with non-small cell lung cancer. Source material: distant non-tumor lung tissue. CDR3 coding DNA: TGTGCCAGCAGCTCCGCCCCCTCCGGCGCAGATACGCAGTATTTG. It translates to CASSSAPSGADTQYL.